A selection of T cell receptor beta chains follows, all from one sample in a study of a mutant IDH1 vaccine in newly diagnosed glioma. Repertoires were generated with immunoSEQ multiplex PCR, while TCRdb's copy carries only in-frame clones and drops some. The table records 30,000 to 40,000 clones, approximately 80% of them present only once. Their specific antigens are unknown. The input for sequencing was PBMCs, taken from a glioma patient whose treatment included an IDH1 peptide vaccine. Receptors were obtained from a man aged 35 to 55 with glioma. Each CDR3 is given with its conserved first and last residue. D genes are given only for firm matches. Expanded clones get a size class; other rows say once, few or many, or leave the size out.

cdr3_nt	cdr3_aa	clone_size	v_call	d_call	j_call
TGTGCCAGCAGCTTTACGGGACGAAATTACTATGGCTACACCTTC	CASSFTGRNYYGYTF	NA	TRBV5-6	NA	TRBJ1-2
TGTGCCAGCAGCCGATCTAACCAAGAGACCCAGTACTTC	CASSRSNQETQYF	NA	TRBV7-3	NA	TRBJ2-5
TGTGCCTGGGGAGGTAGCCCTCTTTCTGAGCAGTTCTTC	CAWGGSPLSEQFF	NA	TRBV30	NA	TRBJ2-1
TGTGCCTTAAATTCGCAAATGAACACTGAAGCTTTCTTT	CALNSQMNTEAFF	NA	TRBV30	NA	TRBJ1-1
TGTGCCAGCAGCTCCTCAGCTTCCACAGATACGCAGTATTTT	CASSSSASTDTQYF	NA	TRBV7-6	NA	TRBJ2-3
TGTGCCAGCAGTGTCGTGGGACAGGGGCCGTACGAGCAGTACTTC	CASSVVGQGPYEQYF	few	TRBV27	TRBD1	TRBJ2-7
TGTGCCAGCACCCCACCCCGCGGGACCCAGTACTTC	CASTPPRGTQYF	NA	TRBV28	NA	TRBJ2-5
TGTGCCAGTAAGGACAGGGGGGTTACTAATGAAAAACTGTTTTTT	CASKDRGVTNEKLFF	NA	TRBV19	TRBD1	TRBJ1-4
TGTGCCAGCAGCGCAAGCGCCGGGGGCCGGGAGCAGTTCTTC	CASSASAGGREQFF	NA	TRBV9	NA	TRBJ2-1
TGCGCCAGCAGCTTGGCCCCAGGGGGCTCCTACGAGCAGTACTTC	CASSLAPGGSYEQYF	NA	TRBV5-1	TRBD1	TRBJ2-7
TGTGCCAGCAGCTTAGCAGCGTTTTACAATGAGCAGTTCTTC	CASSLAAFYNEQFF	NA	TRBV7-2	NA	TRBJ2-1
TGTGCCAGCAGCTTCTCGATCCAGGGGACTGAAGCTTTCTTT	CASSFSIQGTEAFF	NA	TRBV5-8	NA	TRBJ1-1
TGTGCCATCAGTGAAGGGAACGGCAATTCACCCCTCCACTTT	CAISEGNGNSPLHF	NA	TRBV10-3	NA	TRBJ1-6
TGTGCCAGCAATAGGGACAGGACGGACGAGCAGTACTTC	CASNRDRTDEQYF	few	TRBV6-1	TRBD1	TRBJ2-7
TGTGCCAGCAGCTCGTTAGGAGCCGTCCAGTACTTC	CASSSLGAVQYF	NA	TRBV7-6	NA	TRBJ2-7
TGTGCCAGCAGCTTAAAGGGGGGACCGGGCGAGCAGTACTTC	CASSLKGGPGEQYF	NA	TRBV7-3	NA	TRBJ2-7
TGTGCCAGCAGCTCCCGGCCGGACTCCTACAATGAGCAGTTCTTC	CASSSRPDSYNEQFF	NA	TRBV7-2	NA	TRBJ2-1
TGTGCCTGTAGGGGGACGGGGGATTCACCCCTCCACTTT	CACRGTGDSPLHF	NA	TRBV30	NA	TRBJ1-6
TGTGCCAGCAGCCCCTCACTAGCGGGAGGAGGTGAGCAGTTCTTC	CASSPSLAGGGEQFF	once	TRBV5-5	TRBD2	TRBJ2-1
TGTGCCAGCAGCTCCCTGAGTGTGGGGGGCGAAAACTTC	CASSSLSVGGENF	NA	TRBV11-2	NA	TRBJ2-7
TGTGCCATCAACGTCGGGGGGAACACTGAAGCTTTCTTT	CAINVGGNTEAFF	medium-sized	TRBV10-3	NA	TRBJ1-1
TGTGCCAGCAGCTTAGATGGGATCGTCGTTCTGGCTTTCTTT	CASSLDGIVVLAFF	NA	TRBV7-2	NA	TRBJ1-1
TGTGCCAGCAGCTTAGAAGTAGCGGGAGGTGGCACAGATACGCAGTATTTT	CASSLEVAGGGTDTQYF	NA	TRBV9	TRBD2	TRBJ2-3
TGCGCCAGCAGCAGGACAGGGAACACCGGGGAGCTGTTTTTT	CASSRTGNTGELFF	few	TRBV10-1	TRBD1	TRBJ2-2
TGCAGCGTAGGACAATCCTACGAGCAGTACTTC	CSVGQSYEQYF	NA	TRBV29-1	NA	TRBJ2-7
TGTGCCAGCAGTATACAGGGGGGAGATCAGCCCCAGCATTTT	CASSIQGGDQPQHF	NA	TRBV6-1	TRBD1	TRBJ1-5
TGTGCCAGCAGTCCCCCAGGGGGACTACAGTACTTC	CASSPPGGLQYF	NA	TRBV28	NA	TRBJ2-7
TGTGCCAGCAGCTTAGATAGGTACAGACACACTGAAGCTTTCTTT	CASSLDRYRHTEAFF	NA	TRBV7-2	NA	TRBJ1-1
TGTGCCTGGAGTGGACTTTCCTACGAGCAGTACTTC	CAWSGLSYEQYF	NA	TRBV30	NA	TRBJ2-7
TGTGCCAGCAGCATTAGCGGGGGGGCCACAGATACGCAGTATTTT	CASSISGGATDTQYF	NA	TRBV7-2	TRBD2	TRBJ2-3
TGTGCCAGCAGCGCTACTAGCGGGACCGGGGAGCTGTTTTTT	CASSATSGTGELFF	NA	TRBV7-2	TRBD2	TRBJ2-2
TGTGCCAGCAGCCAGAAAACAGCACTAGCCAAAAACATTCAGTACTTC	CASSQKTALAKNIQYF	NA	TRBV7-9	NA	TRBJ2-4
TGTGCCAGCAGCGCCCAACAGGGAGCTGGGGCCAACGTCCTGACTTTC	CASSAQQGAGANVLTF	NA	TRBV9	NA	TRBJ2-6